This TCR beta chain comes out of a study of beta chain features in type 1 diabetes. Study summary: Age, gender, cell numbers and subset yield matched between patients and controls.

Sorting based on CD45RO/CCR7/CD25/CD127/CD95/CD27 separated CD4+ naive, central memory, regulatory and stem cell-like memory cells. Trimming left V 1 base short and J 7 bases short, with 14 bases between. Germline CDR1 reads SQVTM; CDR2 reads ANQGSEA. This CDR3 comprises 14 residues. Of the isolated RNA, all was reverse transcribed, and so the sequenced material was expressed TCRB transcripts. Naive, central memory and regulatory T cell samples averaged approximately 3.8 million reads. Sequencing used immunoSEQ multiplex PCR; TCRdb keeps in-frame clones, though not all of them. This table has 350,000 to 400,000 clones, roughly 16% appearing once. This clone has more than one count but fewer than ten. No antigen is known for it. Study-level points and caveats: cDNA sequencing could over-represent cells with high TCR expression.

This chain links TRBV29-1 with TRBJ2-1; D not resolved. This sequence originates from a woman younger than 35 in good health. Sequencing was done on a sample of naive CD4+ T cells from blood. The CDR3 here is CSVEGRQVPNEQFF. In nucleotides, the CDR3 is TGCAGCGTTGAAGGTCGGCAGGTTCCGAATGAGCAGTTCTTC.